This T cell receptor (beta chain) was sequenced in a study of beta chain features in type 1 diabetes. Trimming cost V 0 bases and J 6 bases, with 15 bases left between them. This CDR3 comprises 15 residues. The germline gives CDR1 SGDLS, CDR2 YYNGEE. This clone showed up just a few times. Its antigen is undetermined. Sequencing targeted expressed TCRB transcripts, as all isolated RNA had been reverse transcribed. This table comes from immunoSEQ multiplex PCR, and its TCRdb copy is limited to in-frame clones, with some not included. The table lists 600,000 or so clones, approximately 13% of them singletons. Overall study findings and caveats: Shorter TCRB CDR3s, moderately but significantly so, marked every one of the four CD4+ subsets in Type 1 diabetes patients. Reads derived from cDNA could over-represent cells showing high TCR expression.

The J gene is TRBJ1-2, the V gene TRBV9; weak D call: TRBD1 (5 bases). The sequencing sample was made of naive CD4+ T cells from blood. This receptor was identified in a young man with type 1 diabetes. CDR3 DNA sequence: TGTGCCAGCAGCGTAGGGTTGAGCGGGGGACATGGCTACACCTTC. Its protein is CASSVGLSGGHGYTF.